This T cell receptor (beta chain) was captured by sequencing in a study of blood T cell repertoires in COVID-19. The sample holds a few counts of this clone. Some clones are missing from TCRdb's copy, which holds only in-frame ones; the method was immunoSEQ multiplex PCR. The sample has some 340,000 clones; 83% are singletons. The CDR3 loop spans 13 amino acids. Trimming stripped 6 bases from V and 5 bases from J, with 11 bases between. The sample comprised peripheral blood. This sequence was found in a man aged 25-40 years with active or convalescent COVID-19. The chain links TRBV12-3 or TRBV12-4 to TRBJ2-1; D may be TRBD2 (6 bases). The CDR3, as DNA: TGTGCCAGCAGCTCGGGGGAGCACAATGAGCAGTTCTTC. Its translation is CASSSGEHNEQFF.